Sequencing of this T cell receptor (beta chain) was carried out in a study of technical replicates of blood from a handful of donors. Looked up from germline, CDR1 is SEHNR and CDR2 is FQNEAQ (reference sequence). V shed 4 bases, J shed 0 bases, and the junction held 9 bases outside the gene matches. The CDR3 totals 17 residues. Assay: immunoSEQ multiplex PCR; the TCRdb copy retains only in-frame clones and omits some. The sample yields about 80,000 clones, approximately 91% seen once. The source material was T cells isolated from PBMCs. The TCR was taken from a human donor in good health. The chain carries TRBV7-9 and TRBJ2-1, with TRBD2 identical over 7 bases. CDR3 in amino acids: CASSSGEGVPSYNEQFF. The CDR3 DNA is TGTGCCAGCAGCTCTGGGGAGGGTGTCCCCTCCTACAATGAGCAGTTCTTC.